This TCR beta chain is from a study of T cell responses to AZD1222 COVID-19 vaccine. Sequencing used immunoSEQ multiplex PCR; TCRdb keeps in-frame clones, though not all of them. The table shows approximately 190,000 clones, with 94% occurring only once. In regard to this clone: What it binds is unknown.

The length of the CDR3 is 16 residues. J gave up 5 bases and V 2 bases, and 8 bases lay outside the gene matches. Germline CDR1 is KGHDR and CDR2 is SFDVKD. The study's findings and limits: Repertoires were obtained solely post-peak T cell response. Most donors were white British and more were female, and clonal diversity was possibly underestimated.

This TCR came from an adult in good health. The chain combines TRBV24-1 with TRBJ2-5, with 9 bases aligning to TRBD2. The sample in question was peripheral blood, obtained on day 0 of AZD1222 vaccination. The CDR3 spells CATSDWVAGVGETQYF. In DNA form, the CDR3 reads TGTGCCACCAGTGATTGGGTAGCGGGGGTAGGGGAGACCCAGTACTTC.